The TCR beta chain described here comes from a study of shared clonotypes between healthy human individuals. Division of CD4+ cells produced a CD45RA+ naive subset and a CD45RA-negative memory subset. Sorted-subset replicate PCRs used about 200 ng DNA, approximately 33,000 T cell genomes. Clones were sequenced by immunoSEQ multiplex PCR, and TCRdb holds only the in-frame ones, with some missing. The table includes 950,000 to 1,300,000 clones, approximately 76% detected once. This sequence was found in a man between 18 and 35 years old in good health. The source material was memory CD4+ T cells sorted from blood. Subset meaning: CD45RA-negative fraction.

The CDR3 sequence: CASSLGSLNQPQHF. In DNA form, the CDR3 reads TGTGCCAGCAGCTTAGGCAGTCTCAATCAGCCCCAGCATTTT. V gene TRBV7-8 combines with J gene TRBJ1-5; no clear D. The V end was cut by 1 base, the J end by 3 bases, with 7 bases between. The germline V gene encodes CDR1 SGHVS and CDR2 FQNEAQ. The CDR3 runs to 14 residues.